This T cell receptor (beta chain) emerged from a study of chemoradiotherapy in HPV16-positive cancers. General study findings and limits: During treatment, candidate HPV-specific clones and E7-related motifs expanded in tumor.

Assay used: immunoSEQ multiplex PCR; TCRdb lists only in-frame clones, some missing. This sample has tens of thousands of clones, with approximately 84% found just once. As regards this clone: The antigen is undetermined.

Trimming removed 3 bases at V and 0 bases at J, with 12 bases between. Germline values: CDR1 LNHDA, CDR2 SQIVND (reference sequence). CDR3 length equals 16 residues. The gene calls are TRBV19 and TRBJ1-5; D is perhaps TRBD1 (6 bases). The TCR originated in a human donor with HPV-associated anogenital cancer. Specimen: blood, collected from a patient who underwent chemoradiotherapy. In DNA form, the CDR3 reads TGTGCCAGTAGTATCCAGGGGACTCTTAGCAATCAGCCCCAGCATTTT. Its protein is CASSIQGTLSNQPQHF.